Listed below are T cell receptor beta chains from one sample, sequenced in a study of blood T cells in healthy people across ages. TCRdb reprocessed the 5' RACE reads with MiXCR, giving one entry per CDR3 protein. The sample yields 780,000 or so distinct CDR3 sequences, about 55% seen once. Sequenced: blood. These receptors were collected from a man older than 75 in good health. Each CDR3 is given with its conserved first and last residue. D genes are given only for firm matches. Only some rows state a clone size, as once, few, many or a class for expanded clones.

v_call	d_call	clone_size	j_call	cdr3_nt	cdr3_aa
TRBV27	-	few	TRBJ2-7	TGTGCCAGCAGTTTATCGATGTCCTCCTACGAGCAGTACTTC	CASSLSMSSYEQYF
TRBV29-1	-	-	TRBJ2-3	TGCAGCGTTGAACCTGGCGGGGGCACAGATACGCAGTATTTT	CSVEPGGGTDTQYF
TRBV5-1	-	-	TRBJ2-1	TGCGCCAGCAGCTGGGGTGGGGGTAGCGGCCAAATTGATGAGCAGTTCTTC	CASSWGGGSGQIDEQFF
TRBV11-1	-	once	TRBJ2-1	TGTGCCAGCAGCTTAGTTTCAAGGCCTGTTGAGCAGTTCTTC	CASSLVSRPVEQFF
TRBV3-1	-	few	TRBJ2-6	TGTGCCAGCAGCCAAGATAGGAGGCAGGGGTACGGGGCCAACGTCCTGACTTTC	CASSQDRRQGYGANVLTF
TRBV20-1	-	few	TRBJ2-1	TGCAGTGCTAGAGATCCGGTACGTGGACCTGAGCAGTTCTTC	CSARDPVRGPEQFF
TRBV4-1	TRBD2	many	TRBJ2-5	TGCGCCAGCAGCCAAGGGACTAGCGGGGGGTACCAAGAGACCCAGTACTTC	CASSQGTSGGYQETQYF
TRBV6-5	TRBD1	-	TRBJ2-6	TGTGCCAGCAGTTCTACCGGGACAGGGGTCTCTGGGGCCAACGTCCTGACTTTC	CASSSTGTGVSGANVLTF
TRBV12-3/TRBV12-4	-	few	TRBJ2-3	TGTGCCAGCAGTCAGACTGGGGTGTTAGATACGCAGTATTTT	CASSQTGVLDTQYF
TRBV7-2	TRBD2	-	TRBJ2-5	TGTGCCAGCAGCTTTACTCCTAGCGGGAAGTCGGAGACCCAGTACTTC	CASSFTPSGKSETQYF
TRBV24-1	TRBD2	once	TRBJ2-7	TGTGCCACCAGTGATCGTACCGGGACTAGCGCCTTCTACGAGCAGTACTTC	CATSDRTGTSAFYEQYF
TRBV11-2	-	-	TRBJ2-1	TGTGCCAGCAGTAGATGGCTGCCGAACCGGGATGAGCAGTTCTTC	CASSRWLPNRDEQFF
TRBV5-1	-	-	TRBJ1-1	TGCGCCAGCAGCCCGCAACCCCAGGACACTGAAGCTTTCTTT	CASSPQPQDTEAFF
TRBV29-1	-	-	TRBJ2-6	TGCAGCGTTGAAGTCCGAACGGGAGAACCCCCTGGAGCCAACGTCCTGACTTTC	CSVEVRTGEPPGANVLTF
TRBV6-2/TRBV6-3	-	-	TRBJ1-5	TGTGCCAGCAGCCCCGGACAACCCCAGCATTTT	CASSPGQPQHF
TRBV4-1	TRBD1	-	TRBJ2-7	TGCGCCAGCAGCCAAGGGGCCTTTAGGGGGCAATCCTACGAGCAGTACTTC	CASSQGAFRGQSYEQYF
TRBV19	-	once	TRBJ2-1	TGTGCCAGTACCGCAACTCCACAGGGCTACAATGAGCAGTTCTTC	CASTATPQGYNEQFF
TRBV5-1	-	-	TRBJ2-5	TGCGCCAGCAGCTTGGAGTTAGATACTGAGCAGTACTTC	CASSLELDTEQYF
TRBV29-1	-	few	TRBJ2-1	TGCAGCGTTGAAGGGGTGTGGGACAATGAGCAGTTCTTC	CSVEGVWDNEQFF
TRBV6-4	-	-	TRBJ1-2	TGTGCCAGCAGTGACTCGCGAACAGGAAACTATGGCTACACCTTC	CASSDSRTGNYGYTF
TRBV5-5	-	-	TRBJ2-2	TGTGCCAGCAGCTCTACCGACGGGCTAGCCCCCGGGGAGCTGTTTTTT	CASSSTDGLAPGELFF
TRBV29-1	TRBD1	-	TRBJ2-7	TGCAGCGTTGAGGACAGGGGTAAATACGAGCAGTACTTC	CSVEDRGKYEQYF
TRBV12-3/TRBV12-4	-	once	TRBJ2-5	TGTGCCAGCAGTTTGGACATACAAGAGACCCAGTACTTC	CASSLDIQETQYF
TRBV6-6	-	few	TRBJ1-1	TGTGCCAGCAGTCTTTCATCGGGACCGGTTGAAGCTTTCTTT	CASSLSSGPVEAFF
TRBV12-3/TRBV12-4	-	-	TRBJ1-5	TGTGCCAGCAGTTTGCGGCAGGGGTTTCAGCCCCAGCATTTT	CASSLRQGFQPQHF
TRBV2	TRBD2	once	TRBJ2-7	TGTGCCAGCAGTGATGGACTAGCGGGCTACGAGCAGTACTTC	CASSDGLAGYEQYF
TRBV7-9	-	-	TRBJ2-1	TGTGCCAGCAGAATGGCGCGTTTCAATGAGCAGTTCTTC	CASRMARFNEQFF
TRBV9	-	few	TRBJ2-1	TGTGCCAGCAGCGTGCAAGGGTACAATGAGCAGTTCTTC	CASSVQGYNEQFF
TRBV29-1	TRBD1	-	TRBJ2-7	TGCAGCGCCGTGACAGGGGGCGGGTACGAGCAGTACTTC	CSAVTGGGYEQYF
TRBV12-3/TRBV12-4	-	-	TRBJ1-5	TGTGCCAGCAATTTAGGGAGTGCAAATCAGCCCCAGCATTTT	CASNLGSANQPQHF
TRBV24-1	-	-	TRBJ2-3	TGTGCCACCAGTGATTCTTCGCGGGAAGGCACAGATACGCAGTATTTT	CATSDSSREGTDTQYF
TRBV20-1	TRBD2	once	TRBJ2-1	TGCAGTGCTAGATCTTCTAGCGGCCGACCTTACAATGAGCAGTTCTTC	CSARSSSGRPYNEQFF
TRBV20-1	-	few	TRBJ1-2	TGCAGTGCTAGAGATCCCGGGGCGAATGGCTACACCTTC	CSARDPGANGYTF
TRBV10-3	-	-	TRBJ2-7	TGTGCCATCAGTGGGGGGGCGGGAAATACCTACAATGAGCAGTACTTC	CAISGGAGNTYNEQYF
TRBV29-1	-	-	TRBJ1-5	TGCAGCATTGAAGAAGACCTAGGACAGCCCCAGCATTTT	CSIEEDLGQPQHF
TRBV14	-	few	TRBJ1-2	TGTGCCAGCAGCCAAGATTTGGCGCGTTCTCAGTATGGCTACACCTTC	CASSQDLARSQYGYTF
TRBV7-3	-	-	TRBJ1-1	TGTGCCAGCAGCTTAATGTGGGGCACTGAAGCTTTCTTT	CASSLMWGTEAFF
TRBV18	-	-	TRBJ2-7	TGTGCCAGCTCAACCATCTCGGGAGCTGGGGAGCAGTACTTC	CASSTISGAGEQYF
TRBV27	-	once	TRBJ2-4	TGTGCCAGCAGTCAACTACTCAAAGGGGAGGCGCAGTACTTC	CASSQLLKGEAQYF
TRBV20-1	-	-	TRBJ1-2	TGCAGTGCAAAGAGGGGGAGTAACTATGGCTACACCTTC	CSAKRGSNYGYTF
TRBV20-1	-	-	TRBJ1-5	TGCAGTGCTACATATGGGGTAACGCCCCAGCATTTT	CSATYGVTPQHF
TRBV6-6	TRBD1	few	TRBJ2-5	TGTGCCAGCAGTGACGGGACAGGGAGAGGGACCCAGTACTTC	CASSDGTGRGTQYF
TRBV7-8	-	-	TRBJ2-3	TGTGCCAGCAGCGAAGGGTCGAGCACGGATACGCAGTATTTT	CASSEGSSTDTQYF
TRBV10-3	TRBD2	few	TRBJ2-1	TGTGCCATCAGTGAGCGGCTGACACTAGCGGGAGTCCTTGAGCAGTTCTTC	CAISERLTLAGVLEQFF
TRBV27	-	-	TRBJ2-4	TGTGCCAGCAGTCGATCAGGGTTAGGCAAAAACATTCAGTACTTC	CASSRSGLGKNIQYF
TRBV30	-	few	TRBJ1-2	TGTGCCTGGACGGGGGGTTCCCCGGGGAGCTACACCTTC	CAWTGGSPGSYTF
TRBV7-9	TRBD2	-	TRBJ2-7	TGTGCCAGCAGCCTTTTGATGGGGACTAGCGGGAGGCTATACGAGCAGTACTTC	CASSLLMGTSGRLYEQYF
TRBV6-5	TRBD2	few	TRBJ2-1	TGTGCCAGCAGTTATGGGCCCCCGACTAGCGTCGGTTCCAATGAGCAGTTCTTC	CASSYGPPTSVGSNEQFF
TRBV6-2/TRBV6-3	-	few	TRBJ1-5	TGTGCCAGCGGTGAACGGGGACAGCCCCAGCATTTT	CASGERGQPQHF
TRBV12-1	-	few	TRBJ2-1	TGTGCCAGCAGCTCCAACGTGCGCGGGAGGGCCGATGAGCAGTTCTTC	CASSSNVRGRADEQFF
TRBV10-3	-	-	TRBJ2-3	TGTGCCATTGCGTCCATTCAGGCGGCCACAGATACGCAGTATTTT	CAIASIQAATDTQYF
TRBV1	-	-	TRBJ2-5	TGCACCAGCAGCCAAGGGGAGACTAGCGGGAGTGGCCGAGAGACCCAGTACTTT	CTSSQGETSGSGRETQYF